Included here is one T cell receptor (beta chain) sequence, with context. The sample originates from a study of blood T cell repertoires in COVID-19. Trimming shortened V by 3 bases and J by 1 base, and 9 bases separated the two germline ends. This CDR3 spans 15 amino acids. CDR1 is LGHNA, CDR2 YSLEER, per germline. Two consecutive negative NP/OP PCR tests, clearance, or resolved symptoms defined Cohort 3 recovery. Assay used: immunoSEQ multiplex PCR; TCRdb lists only in-frame clones, some missing. The table lists roughly 190,000 clones, roughly 87% of them singletons. The material sequenced was PBMCs or T cells enriched from blood (not recorded which). This receptor was obtained from a woman aged 30 to 39 who had recovered from COVID-19. This rearrangement joins TRBV4-3 to TRBJ2-2; unclear D gene. This CDR3 is CASSHPSGNTGELFF. The CDR3 DNA reads as TGCGCCAGCAGCCACCCGTCAGGGAACACCGGGGAGCTGTTTTTT.